Reported below is one T cell receptor beta chain. The target of this receptor is not known. Per-base quality was not reported, and no clone a single base away is much larger than it. As encoded in the germline V gene (reference sequence), CDR1 is LNHDA while CDR2 is SQIVND. V is trimmed back by 5 bases and J by 3 bases, and the junction contains 7 bases that no gene match accounts for. The CDR3 has 15 amino acids, counting the end cysteine and phenylalanine. Left in the record is the CDR3 DNA by itself, 45 bases read in frame from the first base. TCRbeta CDR3 regions were amplified from genomic DNA by means of the immunoSEQ Assay, a bias-controlled multiplex PCR. The study's processing was this. Nucleated cell counts per sample were estimated from amplification of reference gene primers within the assay. To quantify the absolute abundance of each unique TCRbeta CDR3 rearrangement, sequence reads were collapsed and filtered. Productive Simpson clonality was computed per sample as the square root of Simpson's diversity index over productive rearrangements. The table was pulled from immuneACCESS by TCRdb, which kept in-frame rearrangements only. Such tables lose some clones; where checked, under half of the loss comes from unresolved V genes, and the rest has no known cause. That table is the source of V, J and clone size, and D and trimming were worked out from the DNA. The sample profile shows 140,000 to 150,000 clones; more than 60% of them were found once. The ten largest clonotypes hold 1.9% of the sample.

This specimen comes from a study of blood T cell repertoires in COVID-19 (dated by TCRdb to the early 2020s). Background for the entire study: Samples covering the acute and convalescent phases of COVID-19 were provided by collaborators in the United States, Italy and Spain. The material from the prospective study consisted of cDNA or gDNA derived from T cells, B-cell-depleted T cells, or PBMCs. Deeply sampled blood TCRbeta repertoires from subjects exposed to, actively infected with, or recovered from COVID-19 were included in the dataset. The repertoires were released in a freely available public database meant as a resource for research on the immune response to SARS-CoV-2. Samples were obtained from the ongoing ImmuneRACE study (first 160 participants) and from some 1,200 subjects provided by 6 global collaborators. Nearly every sample came with metadata listing a de-identified subject ID, COVID-19 status, age in years and sex. HLA class I and class II types, where available, came from metadata supplied by the sample provider rather than from assay-based typing.

Each collaborating institution followed its own protocols to collect whole blood in K2EDTA tubes. For TCRbeta analysis, collaborators shipped samples in one of three forms: frozen whole blood, isolated PBMCs, or DNA extracted from either of those sample types. The paper's findings and limits, for the study overall: The amount of clinical and demographic metadata varied by source and participant and was provided uncurated.

The V and J genes are TRBV19 and TRBJ1-5; 7 central bases correspond to TRBD1. The sequencing input was peripheral blood. The sequence was collected from an older woman with acute or convalescent COVID-19. The nucleotides read TGTGCCAGTAGTTTACGCAGGGGGACCAATCAGCCCCAGCATTTT. Translated, this gives CASSLRRGTNQPQHF.